This T cell receptor beta chain was profiled in a study of cytomegalovirus exposure and HLA in healthy donors. With regard to this clone: Its antigen is not known.

Findings and caveats of the study: DRB1 showed the most TCR associations and HLA-C the fewest in a later analysis, as rates varied by HLA locus. Links to common viral pathogens appeared, in a later analysis, for several of the most significant clusters.

Researchers ran the PCR with 60 Vbeta and 13 Jbeta primers. Profiling relied on immunoSEQ multiplex PCR, and the TCRdb table lists in-frame clones only, not all of them. This sample carries about 300,000 clones, 86% of them seen once, and the ten largest clones take roughly 4%. Sequencing used PBMCs. The clonotype originates from a middle-aged man in good health and CMV-seropositive.

DNA for the CDR3: TGTGCCAGCAGAAGCCGGGACAGGGGATTTCAGCCCCAGCATTTT. Amino acid sequence: CASRSRDRGFQPQHF. The V call is TRBV28, the J call TRBJ1-5; TRBD1 matches 10 bases. Trimming took 6 bases from V and 6 from J; bases not matched to a gene: 8. Germline V gives CDR1 MDHEN, CDR2 SYDVKM. The CDR3 covers 15 residues.